These 10 T cell receptor beta chains were all obtained from the same sample, sequenced in a study of response to subunit inactivated influenza vaccine. TCRdb re-called the RT-PCR reads with MiXCR, one entry per CDR3 protein. The sample contains approximately 680,000 distinct CDR3 sequences, approximately 15% of which appear only once. Sequencing was performed on PBMCs from blood, taken approximately 12 days after vaccination. All receptors derive from a man aged 50 or older who received an inactivated influenza vaccine.

This chain uses TRBV5-6 with TRBJ2-3, with 8 bases fitting TRBD2. V shed 7 bases and J 3 bases; nucleotides not matched to a gene: 7. The length of the CDR3 is 14 residues. Germline CDR1 reads SGHDT; CDR2 reads YYEEEE. The CDR3 bases are TGTGCCAGCCTCCGTGGCGGGAGGACAGATACGCAGTATTTT. This gives the protein CASLRGGRTDTQYF.

The V and J genes are TRBV18 and TRBJ2-2; possible D gene TRBD1, 6 bases. The CDR3 loop spans 15 amino acids. Germline V gives CDR1 KGHSH, CDR2 LQKENI. V lost 0 bases, J lost 6 bases, and 11 bases lay in between. The CDR3 region is CASSPPTGSAGELFF. The CDR3 DNA sequence: TGTGCCAGCTCACCACCTACAGGGTCCGCCGGGGAGCTGTTTTTT.

This clonotype has more than one count but fewer than ten. The genes are TRBV6-1 and TRBJ2-6, with TRBD2 matching over 14 bases. Germline trimming cut 2 bases from V and 2 bases from J; bases unmatched to any gene: 2. This CDR3 has 18 residues. Germline CDR1 and CDR2: MNHNS and SASEGT. The CDR3 reads CASSEPGLAGAGANVLTF. In nucleotides, the CDR3 is TGTGCCAGCAGTGAACCGGGACTAGCGGGAGCTGGGGCCAACGTCCTGACTTTC.

This chain uses TRBV20-1 with TRBJ2-7; the match to TRBD1 covers 8 bases. J was trimmed by 0 bases and V by 3 bases; bases with no gene match: 4. The germline V gene encodes CDR1 DFQATT and CDR2 SNEGSKA (reference sequence). The CDR3 sequence is 14 residues long. CDR3 sequence (DNA): TGCAGTGCTAGGGACAGGGTGAGCTCCTACGAGCAGTACTTC. It yields the protein CSARDRVSSYEQYF.

The V and J genes are TRBV12-3 or TRBV12-4 and TRBJ2-7; 7 nucleotides line up with TRBD1. This CDR3 is 16 amino acids long. The V and J ends lost 2 bases and 4 bases, in that order; junction bases with no gene match: 11. CDR3 amino acids: CASSLRVGDRDYEQYF. Here the CDR3 DNA reads TGTGCCAGCAGTTTAAGAGTAGGTGACAGGGATTACGAGCAGTACTTC.

This clonotype was observed a handful of times. The rearrangement joins TRBV7-2 to TRBJ2-7; possibly TRBD1 or TRBD2 for D (6 bases each). Germline V CDR1 and CDR2: SGHTA, FQGNSA. The CDR3 runs 14 residues. V lost 5 bases, J lost 3 bases, and 14 bases lay in between. Here the CDR3 reads CASSVYGGHYEQYF. CDR3 sequence (DNA): TGTGCCAGCAGCGTATACGGGGGACACTACGAGCAGTACTTC.

This clonotype was counted many times. The V and J genes are TRBV30 and TRBJ2-5; no clear D gene. Trimming took 4 bases from V and 4 from J, leaving 7 bases between them. CDR3 length: 11 residues. Germline assignment: CDR1 GTSNPN and CDR2 SVGIG (reference sequence). The CDR3 reads CAWNLVETQYF. The CDR3 nucleotides read TGTGCCTGGAACTTGGTAGAGACCCAGTACTTC.

This chain joins TRBV6-2 or TRBV6-3 and TRBJ1-2, with 12 positions matching TRBD1. The CDR3 has 15 amino acids. The trim removed 6 bases at V and 6 bases at J, leaving 8 bases unmatched. From germline, CDR1 is MNHEY and CDR2 SVGEGT. The CDR3 here is CASSLRGQGADGYTF. The CDR3 DNA reads TGTGCCAGCAGCCTCCGGGGACAGGGGGCCGATGGCTACACCTTC.

This clonotype was seen only a few times. The chain carries TRBV5-1 and TRBJ2-1; maybe TRBD1 (6 bases). The germline gives CDR1 SGHRS, CDR2 YFSETQ. Trimming pared 0 bases from V and 5 bases from J, leaving 12 bases between. This CDR3 is built from 15 residues. As DNA, the CDR3 is TGCGCCAGCAGCTTGGAGGTGGGGGCACACAATGAGCAGTTCTTC. Translated: CASSLEVGAHNEQFF. The variable domain in full, with the rest retrieved from reference TRBV5-1 and TRBJ2-1, is KAGVTQTPRYLIKTRGQQVTLSCSPISGHRSVSWYQQTPGQGLQFLFEYFSETQRNKGNFPGRFSGRQFSNSRSEMNVSTLELGDSALYLCASSLEVGAHNEQFFGPGTRLTVL.

This clonotype has just a few counts. The chain carries TRBV18 and TRBJ2-4, with unresolved D. V gave up 3 bases and J gave up 5 bases, with 20 bases separating them. The CDR3 extends over 17 amino acids. Germline loops: CDR1 KGHSH, CDR2 LQKENI. The CDR3 sequence is CASSPILGQSGQNIQYF. The DNA for the CDR3 is TGTGCCAGCTCACCCATCCTCGGCCAATCGGGTCAAAACATTCAGTACTTC.